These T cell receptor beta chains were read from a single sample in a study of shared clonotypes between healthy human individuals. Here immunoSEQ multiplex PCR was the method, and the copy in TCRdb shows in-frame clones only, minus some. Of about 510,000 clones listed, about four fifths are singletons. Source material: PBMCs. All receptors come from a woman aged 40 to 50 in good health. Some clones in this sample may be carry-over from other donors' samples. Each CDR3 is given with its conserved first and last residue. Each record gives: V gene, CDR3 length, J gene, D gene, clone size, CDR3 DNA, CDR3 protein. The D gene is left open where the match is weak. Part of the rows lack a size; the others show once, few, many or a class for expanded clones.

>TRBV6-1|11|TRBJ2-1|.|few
TGTGCCAGCAGTGAAGCGGGGAAACAGTTCTTC
CASSEAGKQFF
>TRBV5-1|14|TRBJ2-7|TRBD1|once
TGCGCCAGCAGCTTGGCCAGGGGGACCTACGAGCAGTACTTC
CASSLARGTYEQYF
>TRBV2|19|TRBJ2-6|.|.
TGTGCCAGCAGTGAAGCAGGGTTCCCCTCTGGCCGCGGGGCCAACGTCCTGACTTTC
CASSEAGFPSGRGANVLTF
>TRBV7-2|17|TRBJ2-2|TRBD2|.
TGTGCCAGCAGCTCAAGCGGGGCTAGCGTTAACACCGGGGAGCTGTTTTTT
CASSSSGASVNTGELFF
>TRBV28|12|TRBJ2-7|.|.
TGTGCCAGCAGTCTGAGTCTAGCGCAGCAGTACTTC
CASSLSLAQQYF
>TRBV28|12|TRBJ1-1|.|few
TGTGCCAGCAGTTTACTGAACACTGAAGCTTTCTTT
CASSLLNTEAFF
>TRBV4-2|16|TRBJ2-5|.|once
TGTGCCAGCAGCCTCATGGTCGCGCCTGGGGAAGAGACCCAGTACTTC
CASSLMVAPGEETQYF
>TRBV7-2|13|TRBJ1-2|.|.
TGTGCCAGCAGCTTTTTCCAGGGCTATGGCTACACCTTC
CASSFFQGYGYTF
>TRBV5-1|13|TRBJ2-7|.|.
TGCGCCAGCAGCTTGGCAGGGTCCTACGAGCAGTACTTC
CASSLAGSYEQYF
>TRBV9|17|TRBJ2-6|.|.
TGTGCCAGCAGCGTAGTGCCGAGTACCTCTGGGGCCAACGTCCTGACTTTC
CASSVVPSTSGANVLTF